This T cell receptor (beta chain) was documented in a study of CD8+CD57+ T cells in acquired aplastic anemia. Sequencing was done on patients that had shown CD8+CD57+ cell expansion by flow cytometry. Each patient carried a diagnosis of severe acquired aplastic anemia. Trimming took off 4 bases at V and 2 bases at J, with 20 bases between the two ends. The CDR3 runs 17 residues. CDR3 and TCR beta VDJ profiling relied on a genomic DNA template. TCRdb re-analysed the reads in MiXCR, keeping a single row per CDR3 protein. The table lists 400,000 to 600,000 distinct CDR3 sequences, around 32% of them singletons.

The chain has TRBV12-3 or TRBV12-4 and TRBJ1-2; D may be TRBD1 (5 bases). Sequencing was performed on sorted CD4+, CD8+, or CD8+CD57+ T cells (not recorded which) from PBMCs. The sequence came from a human donor with aplastic anemia. The CDR3 bases are TGTGCCAGCAGTTCGTTCCTAGGGAGGGGAGAGAACTATGGCTACACCTTC. Translation: CASSSFLGRGENYGYTF.